One TCR beta chain is described in this entry. The data originate from a study of blood T cell repertoires in COVID-19. The data were produced by immunoSEQ multiplex PCR, yet TCRdb's version contains in-frame clones alone and is incomplete. Among approximately 61,000 clones, approximately 79% were seen once, and the ten largest hold around 5.8%. CDR1 and CDR2 (germline): MNHEY, SVGAGI. V gave up 5 bases and J gave up 4 bases, with 14 bases separating them. The CDR3 covers 15 residues. This sequence joins TRBV6-5 and TRBJ1-4; D gene uncertain. The receptor comes from an older woman with acute or convalescent COVID-19. The source material was peripheral blood. CDR3 in DNA: TGTGCCAGCAGTCCCCAACCTGGGCGTAATGAAAAACTGTTTTTT. It specifies CASSPQPGRNEKLFF.